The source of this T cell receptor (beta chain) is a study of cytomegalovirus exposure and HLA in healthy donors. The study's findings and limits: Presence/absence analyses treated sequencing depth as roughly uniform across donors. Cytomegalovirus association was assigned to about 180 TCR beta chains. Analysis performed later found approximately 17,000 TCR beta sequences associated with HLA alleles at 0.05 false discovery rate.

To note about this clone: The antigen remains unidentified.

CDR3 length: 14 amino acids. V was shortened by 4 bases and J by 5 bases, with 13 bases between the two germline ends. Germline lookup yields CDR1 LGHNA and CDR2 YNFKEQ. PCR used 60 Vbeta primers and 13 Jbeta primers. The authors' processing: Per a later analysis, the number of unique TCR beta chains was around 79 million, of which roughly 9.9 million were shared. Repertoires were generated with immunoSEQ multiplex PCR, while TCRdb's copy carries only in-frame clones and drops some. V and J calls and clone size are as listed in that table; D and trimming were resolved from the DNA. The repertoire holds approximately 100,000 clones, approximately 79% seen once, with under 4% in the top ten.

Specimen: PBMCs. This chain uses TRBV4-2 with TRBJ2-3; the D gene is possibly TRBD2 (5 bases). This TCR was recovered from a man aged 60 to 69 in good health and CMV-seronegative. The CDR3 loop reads CASSRSGAGDTQYF. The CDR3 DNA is TGTGCCAGCAGCCGCAGCGGCGCAGGAGATACGCAGTATTTT.